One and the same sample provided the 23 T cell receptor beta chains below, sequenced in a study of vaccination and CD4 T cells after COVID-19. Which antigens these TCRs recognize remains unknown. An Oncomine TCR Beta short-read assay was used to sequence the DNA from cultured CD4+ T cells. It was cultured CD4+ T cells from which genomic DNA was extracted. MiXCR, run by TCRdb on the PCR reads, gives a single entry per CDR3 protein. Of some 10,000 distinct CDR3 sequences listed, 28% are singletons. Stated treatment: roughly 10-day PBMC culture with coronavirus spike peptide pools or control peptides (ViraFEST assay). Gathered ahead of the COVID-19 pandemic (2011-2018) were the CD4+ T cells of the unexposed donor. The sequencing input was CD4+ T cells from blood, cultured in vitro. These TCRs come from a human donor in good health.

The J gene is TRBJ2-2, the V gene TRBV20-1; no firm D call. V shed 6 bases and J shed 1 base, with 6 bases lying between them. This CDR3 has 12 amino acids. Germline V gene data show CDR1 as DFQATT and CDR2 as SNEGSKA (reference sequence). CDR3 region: CSASWNTGELFF. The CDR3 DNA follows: TGCAGTGCCTCCTGGAACACCGGGGAGCTGTTTTTT.

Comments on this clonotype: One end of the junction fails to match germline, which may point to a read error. As DNA, the CDR3 is TGTGCCAGCAGTGCGACAGGGAATCCGCCCCAGCATTTT. Translation gives CASSATGNPPQHF. This chain links TRBV6-1 with TRBJ1-5; the match to TRBD1 covers 7 bases. The CDR3 contains 13 residues. Looked up from germline, CDR1 is MNHNS and CDR2 is SASEGT.

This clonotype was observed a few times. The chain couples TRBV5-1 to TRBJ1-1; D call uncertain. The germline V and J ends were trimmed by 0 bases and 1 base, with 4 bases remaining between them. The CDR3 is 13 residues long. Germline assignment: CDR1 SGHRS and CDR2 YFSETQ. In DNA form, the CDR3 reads TGCGCCAGCAGCTTGGCGGGGAACACTGAAGCTTTCTTT. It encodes CASSLAGNTEAFF. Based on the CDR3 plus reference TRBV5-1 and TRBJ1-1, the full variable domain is KAGVTQTPRYLIKTRGQQVTLSCSPISGHRSVSWYQQTPGQGLQFLFEYFSETQRNKGNFPGRFSGRQFSNSRSEMNVSTLELGDSALYLCASSLAGNTEAFFGQGTRLTVV.

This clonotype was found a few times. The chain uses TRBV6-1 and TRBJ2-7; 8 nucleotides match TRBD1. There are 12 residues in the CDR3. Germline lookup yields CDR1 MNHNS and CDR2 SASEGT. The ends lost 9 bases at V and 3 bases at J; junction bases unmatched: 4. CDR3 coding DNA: TGTGCCAGTTCCGGGACAGGCTACGAGCAGTACTTC. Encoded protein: CASSGTGYEQYF.

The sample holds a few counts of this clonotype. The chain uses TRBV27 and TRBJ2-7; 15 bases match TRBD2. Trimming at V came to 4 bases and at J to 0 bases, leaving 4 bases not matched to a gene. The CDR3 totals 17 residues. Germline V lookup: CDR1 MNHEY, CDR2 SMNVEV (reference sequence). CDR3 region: CASSSGLAGGPSYEQYF. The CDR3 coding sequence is TGTGCCAGCAGTTCGGGACTAGCGGGAGGTCCCTCCTACGAGCAGTACTTC.

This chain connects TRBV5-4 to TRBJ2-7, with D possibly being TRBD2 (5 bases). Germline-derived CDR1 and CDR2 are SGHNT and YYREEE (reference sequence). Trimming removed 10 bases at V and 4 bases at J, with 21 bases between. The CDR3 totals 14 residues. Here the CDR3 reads CAPKVEASKYEQYF. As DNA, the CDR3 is TGTGCCCCCAAGGTGGAGGCTAGTAAGTACGAGCAGTACTTC. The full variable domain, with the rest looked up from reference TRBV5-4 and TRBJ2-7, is ETGVTQSPTHLIKTRGQQVTLRCSSQSGHNTVSWYQQALGQGPQFIFQYYREEENGRGNFPPRFSGLQFPNYSSELNVNALELDDSALYLCAPKVEASKYEQYFGPGTRLTVT.

CDR3 nucleotides: TGCGCCAGCAGCCAAGTGGGAAGTAAAGCGGGAAACACCATATATTTT. It codes for CASSQVGSKAGNTIYF. The V gene is TRBV4-1, the J gene TRBJ1-3; no clear D gene. The CDR3 loop spans 16 amino acids. V lost 1 base and J lost 4, with 14 bases in between. Germline V lookup: CDR1 MGHRA, CDR2 YSYEKL.

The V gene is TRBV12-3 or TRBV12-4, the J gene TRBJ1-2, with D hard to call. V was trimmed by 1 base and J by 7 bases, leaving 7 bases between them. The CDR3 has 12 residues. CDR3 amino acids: CASSLERRGYTF. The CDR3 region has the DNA TGTGCCAGCAGTTTAGAAAGGCGTGGCTACACCTTC.

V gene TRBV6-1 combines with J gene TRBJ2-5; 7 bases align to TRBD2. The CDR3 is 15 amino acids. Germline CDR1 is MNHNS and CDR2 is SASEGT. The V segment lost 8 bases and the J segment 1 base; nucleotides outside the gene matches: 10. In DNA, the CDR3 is TGTGCCAGCGCATCCTTTAGCGGGCCCCAAGAGACCCAGTACTTC. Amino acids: CASASFSGPQETQYF.

The CDR3 DNA reads as TGTGCCAGCAGCTTGAGGGTCAATGAGCAGTTCTTC. Its protein product is CASSLRVNEQFF. The chain employs TRBV5-6 and TRBJ2-1; D gene ambiguous. V lost 1 base, J lost 6 bases, and 5 bases lay in between. Per the germline V gene, CDR1 is SGHDT and CDR2 is YYEEEE. CDR3 size: 12 residues.

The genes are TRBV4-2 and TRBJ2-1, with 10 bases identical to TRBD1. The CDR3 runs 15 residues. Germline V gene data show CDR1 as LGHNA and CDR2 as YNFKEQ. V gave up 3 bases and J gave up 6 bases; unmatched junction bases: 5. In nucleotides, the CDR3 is TGTGCCAGCAGCCAGGATCGGGACAGGGGCAATGAGCAGTTCTTC. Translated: CASSQDRDRGNEQFF.

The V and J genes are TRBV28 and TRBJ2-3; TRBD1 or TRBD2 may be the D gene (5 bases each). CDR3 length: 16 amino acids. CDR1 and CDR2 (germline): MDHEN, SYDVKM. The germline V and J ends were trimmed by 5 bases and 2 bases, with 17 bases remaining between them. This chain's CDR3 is CASSELRDRVTDTQYF. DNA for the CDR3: TGTGCCAGCAGTGAACTCCGGGACCGAGTCACAGATACGCAGTATTTT.

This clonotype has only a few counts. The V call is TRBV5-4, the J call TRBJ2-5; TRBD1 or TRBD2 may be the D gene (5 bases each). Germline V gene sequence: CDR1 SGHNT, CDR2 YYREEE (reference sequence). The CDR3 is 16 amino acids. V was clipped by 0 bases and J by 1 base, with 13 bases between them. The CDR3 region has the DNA TGTGCCAGCAGCTTGGGGGGGTTAGCGCTCCAAGAGACCCAGTACTTC. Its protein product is CASSLGGLALQETQYF.

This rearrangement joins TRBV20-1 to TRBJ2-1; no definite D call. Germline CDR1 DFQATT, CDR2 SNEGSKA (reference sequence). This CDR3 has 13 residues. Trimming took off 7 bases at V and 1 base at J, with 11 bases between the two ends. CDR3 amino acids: CSVRVTSYNEQFF. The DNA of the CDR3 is TGCAGTGTACGGGTGACTTCCTACAATGAGCAGTTCTTC.

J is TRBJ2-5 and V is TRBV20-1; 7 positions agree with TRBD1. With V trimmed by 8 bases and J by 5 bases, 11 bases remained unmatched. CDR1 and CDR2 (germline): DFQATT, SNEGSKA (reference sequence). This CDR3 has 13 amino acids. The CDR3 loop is CSPRTGLRETQYF. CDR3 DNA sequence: TGCAGTCCCCGGACAGGCCTGAGGGAGACCCAGTACTTC.

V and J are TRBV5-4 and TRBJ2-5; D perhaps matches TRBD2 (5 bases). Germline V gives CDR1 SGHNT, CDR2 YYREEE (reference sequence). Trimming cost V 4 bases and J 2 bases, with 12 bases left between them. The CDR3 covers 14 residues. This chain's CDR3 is CASSPSDFQETQYF. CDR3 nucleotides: TGTGCCAGCAGCCCTTCGGACTTTCAAGAGACCCAGTACTTC.

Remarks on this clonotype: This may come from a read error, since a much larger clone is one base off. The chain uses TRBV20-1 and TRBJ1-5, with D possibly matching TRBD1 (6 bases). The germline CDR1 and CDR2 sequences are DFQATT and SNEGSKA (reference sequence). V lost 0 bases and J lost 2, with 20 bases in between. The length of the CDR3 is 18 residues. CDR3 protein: CSARDVRGRTGGNQPQHF. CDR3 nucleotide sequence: TGCAGTGCTAGAGATGTCCGGGGGCGCACTGGTGGCAATCAGCCCCAGCATTTT.

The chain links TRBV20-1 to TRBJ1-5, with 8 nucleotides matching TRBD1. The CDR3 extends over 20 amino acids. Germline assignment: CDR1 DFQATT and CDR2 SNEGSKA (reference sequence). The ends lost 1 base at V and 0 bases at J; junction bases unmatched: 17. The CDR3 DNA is TGCAGTGCTAGAGCAGGGGGCGCGGGGTGGGTTTGGAATAGCAATCAGCCCCAGCATTTT. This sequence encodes CSARAGGAGWVWNSNQPQHF.

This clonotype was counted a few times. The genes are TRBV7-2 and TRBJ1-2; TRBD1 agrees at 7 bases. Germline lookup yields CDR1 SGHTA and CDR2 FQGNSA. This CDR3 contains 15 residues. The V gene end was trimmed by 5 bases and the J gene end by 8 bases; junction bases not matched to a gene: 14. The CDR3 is CASSPGQGDMVGYTF. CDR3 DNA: TGTGCCAGCAGCCCAGGGCAGGGGGACATGGTAGGCTACACCTTC.

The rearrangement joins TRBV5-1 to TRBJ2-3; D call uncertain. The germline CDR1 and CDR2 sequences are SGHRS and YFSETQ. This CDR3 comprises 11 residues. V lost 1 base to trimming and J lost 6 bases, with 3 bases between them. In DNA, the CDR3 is TGCGCCAGCAGCTTGTCCGATACGCAGTATTTT. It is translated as CASSLSDTQYF. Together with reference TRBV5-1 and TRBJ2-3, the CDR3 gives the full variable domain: KAGVTQTPRYLIKTRGQQVTLSCSPISGHRSVSWYQQTPGQGLQFLFEYFSETQRNKGNFPGRFSGRQFSNSRSEMNVSTLELGDSALYLCASSLSDTQYFGPGTRLTVL.

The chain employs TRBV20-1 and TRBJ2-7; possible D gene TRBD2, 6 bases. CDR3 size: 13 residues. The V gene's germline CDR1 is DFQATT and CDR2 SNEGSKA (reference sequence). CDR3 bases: TGCAGCTCCGGACGCGGGGCCCCCTACGAGCAGTACTTC. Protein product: CSSGRGAPYEQYF.

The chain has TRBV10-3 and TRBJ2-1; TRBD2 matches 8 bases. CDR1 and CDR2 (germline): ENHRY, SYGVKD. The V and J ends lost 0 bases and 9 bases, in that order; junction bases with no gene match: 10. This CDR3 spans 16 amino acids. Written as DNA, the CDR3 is TGTGCCATCAGTGAGTCGCCGGGAGGGACGCGCGGTGAGCAGTTCTTC. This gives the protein CAISESPGGTRGEQFF.

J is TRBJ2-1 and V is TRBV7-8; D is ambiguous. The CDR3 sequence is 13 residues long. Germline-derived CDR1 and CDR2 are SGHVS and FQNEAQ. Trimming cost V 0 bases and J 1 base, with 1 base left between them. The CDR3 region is CASSLASYNEQFF. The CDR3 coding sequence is TGTGCCAGCAGCTTAGCTTCCTACAATGAGCAGTTCTTC. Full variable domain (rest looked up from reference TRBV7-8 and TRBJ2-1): GAGVSQSPRYKVAKRGQDVALRCDPISGHVSLFWYQQALGQGPEFLTYFQNEAQLDKSGLPSDRFFAERPEGSVSTLKIQRTQQEDSAVYLCASSLASYNEQFFGPGTRLTVL.